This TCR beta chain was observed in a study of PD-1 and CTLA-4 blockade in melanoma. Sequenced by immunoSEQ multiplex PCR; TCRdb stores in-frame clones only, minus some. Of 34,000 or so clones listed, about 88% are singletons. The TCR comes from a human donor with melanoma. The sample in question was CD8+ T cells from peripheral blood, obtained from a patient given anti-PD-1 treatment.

CDR3 nucleotides: TGCGCCAGCAGCCAAGCTTCGGGGGCCAACGTCCTGACTTTC. As protein: CASSQASGANVLTF. This chain connects TRBV4-1 to TRBJ2-6; D uncertain. The CDR3 is made up of 14 amino acids. Germline V gives CDR1 MGHRA, CDR2 YSYEKL. V was clipped by 1 base and J by 4 bases, with 5 bases between them.